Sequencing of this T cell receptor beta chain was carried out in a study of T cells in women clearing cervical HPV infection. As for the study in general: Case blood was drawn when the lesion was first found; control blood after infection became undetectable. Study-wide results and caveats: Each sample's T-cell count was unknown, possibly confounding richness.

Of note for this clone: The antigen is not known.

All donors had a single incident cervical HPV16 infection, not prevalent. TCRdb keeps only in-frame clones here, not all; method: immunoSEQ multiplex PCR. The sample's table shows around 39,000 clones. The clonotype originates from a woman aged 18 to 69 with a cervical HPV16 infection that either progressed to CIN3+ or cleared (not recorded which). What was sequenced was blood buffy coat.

CDR3 protein: CASREDSMNTEAFF. The sequenced CDR3 bases are TGCGCCAGCAGGGAGGACAGCATGAACACTGAA. This chain uses TRBV5-1 with TRBJ1-1; D is possibly TRBD1 (6 bases). The CDR3 end is not reached by the read, which stops 3 residues before it; the germline J gene fills it in. Trimming removed 5 bases at V and 0 bases at J, with 11 bases between. This CDR3 region has 14 residues. CDR1 is SGHRS, CDR2 YFSETQ, per germline.